Detailed here is one TCR beta chain. Its cognate antigen is unknown. With random hexamers, reverse transcription was performed on roughly 0.45 to 1 ug of RNA. TCR beta CDR3 was amplified by immunoSEQ multiplex PCR. This amplification extended across 54 Vbeta and 13 Jbeta segments. TCRdb ran MiXCR on the immunoSEQ multiplex PCR reads and lists one entry per CDR3 protein. Counted here are 84,000 or so distinct CDR3 sequences, 95% occurring once; the ten biggest clones make up over 0.35%. The CDR3 covers 11 residues. Germline V lookup: CDR1 MNHEY, CDR2 SVGEGT. V was cut by 5 bases and J by 6 bases, with 4 bases left in between. This sample was taken from a study of CD8 T cells in Susac syndrome. Whole-study findings and limits: In Susac syndrome, CD8+ expansion was highest in TEMRA and active disease. It was acknowledged in the study that its TCR sequencing and HLA analysis involved a relatively small number of individuals. Susac-specific public clones numbered fewer than 20 in total CD8+ repertoires (and 4 or 5 in CD8+ TEMRA repertoires).

Sequenced material: CD8+ T cells from PBMCs. The gene calls are TRBV6-2 or TRBV6-3 and TRBJ2-2; no clear D gene. The source is a human donor with Susac syndrome. The CDR3: CASSGSGELFF. In DNA, the CDR3 is TGTGCCAGCAGTGGGTCCGGGGAGCTGTTTTTT.